Sequencing of this TCR beta chain was carried out in a study of T cells in Graves' hyperthyroidism and ophthalmopathy. Notes on the study in general: From stable hyperthyroidism, ophthalmopathy was separated by a 13 V-J model.

Under 3 months was the duration of disease in ophthalmopathy patients, who also had a Clinical Activity Score of at least 3 and a NOSPECS grade of at least 4. Exclusion criteria comprised uncontrolled infection, other autoimmune disease, pregnancy or lactation. Clinical symptoms, serum thyroxine and TRAb, thyroid ultrasound and orbital computed tomography together formed the diagnostic basis. Ten or more counts support this clonotype. Its antigen is unidentified. Amplified TCR beta CDR3 regions derived from RNA transcripts. A first-round RT-PCR of the TCR CDR3 used the HTBI primer set. One entry per CDR3 protein results from TCRdb running MiXCR on the multiplex PCR reads. The profile shows approximately 530,000 distinct CDR3 sequences, just under 20% of them singletons. Material: blood. The clonotype originates from a man aged 35 to 55 with Graves' ophthalmopathy.

CDR3 in amino acids: CASSELFGAGANNEQFF. The CDR3 coding sequence is TGTGCCAGCAGTGAATTATTTGGGGCGGGGGCTAACAATGAGCAGTTCTTC. The rearrangement joins TRBV2 to TRBJ2-1; D possibly corresponds to TRBD2 (7 bases). Trimming removed 2 bases from V and 5 bases from J, with 19 bases in between. The CDR3 contains 17 residues. Germline CDR1 and CDR2: SNHLY and FYNNEI.